The entry that follows covers one TCR beta chain sequence. The target antigen is unknown. In the authors' workflow: Filtering of immunoSEQ junctional sequences could not match full-length read filtering. Produced via immunoSEQ multiplex PCR; TCRdb's table is partial and in-frame only. V and J calls plus clone size are reproduced from that table; the DNA served to infer D and trimming. Of about 1.1 million clones in the sample, about 80% were seen once. These data originate in a study of shared clonotypes between healthy human individuals. On the study more broadly: Each donor contributed plates that comprised three CD4 naive, three CD4 memory, two CD8 naive and one CD8 memory.

Trimming removed 7 bases from V and 5 bases from J; junction bases left unmatched: 8. Germline CDR1 LNHNV, CDR2 YYDKDF (reference sequence). The CDR3 is 14 amino acids. Broader study findings: Among the subsets, naive ones generally showed larger estimated richness than memory ones. Few donors restricted represented genetic and exposure-history diversity.

This sequence was found in a man between 18 and 29 years old in good health. Some clones in this sample may be carry-over from other donors' samples. Sequenced material: memory CD4+ T cells from PBMCs. Subset in this sample: CD45RA-negative fraction. The rearrangement joins TRBV15 to TRBJ2-7; 10 bases fit TRBD1. The CDR3 DNA reads TGTGCCACCATCCGGGACAGGGGTTCTAACGAGCAGTACTTC. This encodes CATIRDRGSNEQYF.